These 14 T cell receptor beta chains were sequenced from one sample in a study of T cell responses to AZD1222 COVID-19 vaccine. Libraries were prepared by immunoSEQ multiplex PCR; TCRdb keeps only in-frame clonotypes and omits some of them. The sample lists 85,000 to 120,000 clones, about 92% occurring once. Sequencing was performed on peripheral blood, taken 28 days after the second AZD1222 dose. The receptors stem from an adult who received the AZD1222 COVID-19 vaccine.

The rearrangement joins TRBV18 to TRBJ2-7; 7 positions match TRBD1. Germline CDR1 reads KGHSH; CDR2 reads LQKENI. The ends lost 4 bases at V and 10 bases at J; junction bases unmatched: 4. The CDR3 covers 11 residues. The CDR3 nucleotides read TGTGCCAGCTCACGGGGACAGCACCAGTACTTC. It codes for CASSRGQHQYF.

The chain uses TRBV5-1 and TRBJ2-2; TRBD1 might be the D (6 bases). The germline V and J ends were trimmed by 6 bases and 0 bases, with 21 bases remaining between them. The CDR3 runs to 18 residues. The germline gives CDR1 SGHRS, CDR2 YFSETQ. CDR3 sequence reads: CASTQLPTGPTNTGELFF. CDR3 bases: TGCGCCAGCACCCAATTACCGACAGGACCTACGAACACCGGGGAGCTGTTTTTT. Together with reference TRBV5-1 and TRBJ2-2, the CDR3 gives the full variable domain: KAGVTQTPRYLIKTRGQQVTLSCSPISGHRSVSWYQQTPGQGLQFLFEYFSETQRNKGNFPGRFSGRQFSNSRSEMNVSTLELGDSALYLCASTQLPTGPTNTGELFFGEGSRLTVL.

This chain uses TRBV7-2 with TRBJ2-3; 10 bases line up with TRBD1. V gave up 6 bases and J gave up 5 bases; unmatched junction bases: 8. Germline V gene lookup returns CDR1 SGHTA and CDR2 FQGNSA. The CDR3 has 15 residues. The CDR3 DNA sequence: TGTGCCAGCAGGCGTGACAGGGGGCGGGAAGATACGCAGTATTTT. The encoded protein is CASRRDRGREDTQYF.

This clone showed up just a few times. This sequence joins TRBV19 and TRBJ1-1, with TRBD1 as a possible D gene (5 bases). With 7 bases removed from V and 2 bases from J, the gap between germline ends came to 20 bases. Germline-derived CDR1 and CDR2 are LNHDA and SQIVND (reference sequence). CDR3 length: 16 amino acids. Written as DNA, the CDR3 is TGTGCCAGTACCGAATGGGGGAGGGGCCTTAACACTGAAGCTTTCTTT. Its protein product is CASTEWGRGLNTEAFF.

The chain couples TRBV27 to TRBJ2-1, with D possibly being TRBD2 (6 bases). Trimming removed 1 base at V and 10 bases at J, with 11 bases between. Per the germline V gene, CDR1 is MNHEY and CDR2 is SMNVEV (reference sequence). The length of the CDR3 is 13 residues. The CDR3 nucleotides are TGTGCCAGCAGTTTATTTGTGGGAGGCGAGCAGTTCTTC. The encoded protein is CASSLFVGGEQFF.

This clone has just a few counts. V and J are TRBV14 and TRBJ1-1; no clear D gene. The germline CDR1 and CDR2 sequences are SGHDN and FVKESK. Trimming pared 2 bases from V and 4 bases from J, leaving 11 bases between. The CDR3 sequence is 14 residues long. DNA for the CDR3: TGTGCCAGCAGCCAATGGATGGTAGGCACTGAAGCTTTCTTT. Translating it yields CASSQWMVGTEAFF. The entire variable domain, with the rest obtained from reference TRBV14 and TRBJ1-1, is as follows: EAGVTQFPSHSVIEKGQTVTLRCDPISGHDNLYWYRRVMGKEIKFLLHFVKESKQDESGMPNNRFLAERTGGTYSTLKVQPAELEDSGVYFCASSQWMVGTEAFFGQGTRLTVV.

The chain uses TRBV25-1 and TRBJ2-5; possibly TRBD1 or TRBD2 for D (5 bases each). With 8 bases removed from V and 4 bases from J, the gap between germline ends came to 17 bases. The length of the CDR3 is 14 residues. The germline gives CDR1 MGHDK, CDR2 SYGVNS. The CDR3 loop is CASSDRGAGETQYF. The CDR3 DNA is TGTGCCAGCTCTGACCGGGGCGCCGGAGAGACCCAGTACTTC.

The chain carries TRBV7-2 and TRBJ2-1; a possible D gene is TRBD1 (5 bases). V lost 4 bases and J lost 10, with 17 bases in between. The CDR3 is made up of 14 amino acids. Germline V gene sequence: CDR1 SGHTA, CDR2 FQGNSA. CDR3 sequence (DNA): TGTGCCAGCAGCTCCCGCGGTAAGGGGAACGAGCAGTTCTTC. This encodes CASSSRGKGNEQFF.

This clone is a singleton in its sample. This chain uses TRBV2 with TRBJ1-5; D gene ambiguous. The CDR3 has 14 amino acids. Germline lookup yields CDR1 SNHLY and CDR2 FYNNEI. The V end was cut by 1 base, the J end by 4 bases, with 8 bases between. CDR3 loop: CASSEVDRNQPQHF. CDR3 DNA: TGTGCCAGCAGTGAAGTGGACCGAAATCAGCCCCAGCATTTT.

The genes are TRBV6-6 and TRBJ2-5; D is possibly TRBD2 (6 bases). Trimming removed 7 bases at V and 3 bases at J, with 15 bases between. The CDR3 consists of 14 residues. From germline, CDR1 is MNHNY and CDR2 SVGAGI (reference sequence). The CDR3 reads CASKFGGSKETQYF. In DNA form, the CDR3 reads TGTGCCAGCAAGTTCGGGGGTTCTAAAGAGACCCAGTACTTC.

The chain recombines TRBV30 with TRBJ2-1; D is possibly TRBD2 (5 bases). With 0 bases removed from V and 9 bases from J, the gap between germline ends came to 9 bases. CDR3 length: 12 residues. In germline, CDR1 is GTSNPN, CDR2 SVGIG (reference sequence). The CDR3 spells CAWSVPGGEQFF. CDR3 nucleotides: TGTGCCTGGAGTGTCCCCGGAGGTGAGCAGTTCTTC.

The rearrangement uses TRBV5-6 and TRBJ2-1, with 9 bases identical to TRBD1. The CDR3 loop spans 15 amino acids. Germline CDR1 is SGHDT and CDR2 is YYEEEE. V shed 1 base and J 6 bases; nucleotides not matched to a gene: 5. CDR3 coding DNA: TGTGCCAGCAGCTTGACACAGGGGGCTGGCAATGAGCAGTTCTTC. Translated: CASSLTQGAGNEQFF.

The sample holds one count of this clone. The V and J genes are TRBV27 and TRBJ2-7; possibly TRBD1 for D (6 bases). V lost 2 bases, J lost 7 bases, and 12 bases lay in between. The V gene's germline CDR1 is MNHEY and CDR2 SMNVEV (reference sequence). The CDR3 consists of 13 residues. The CDR3 sequence is CASSLTGTVEQYF. The CDR3, as DNA: TGTGCCAGCAGTTTAACAGGGACGGTTGAGCAGTACTTC.

This CDR3 is CASSLDYWVGSPLHF. CDR3 nucleotides: TGTGCCAGCAGCTTAGACTACTGGGTGGGTTCACCCCTCCACTTT. J is TRBJ1-6 and V is TRBV7-6; no clear D. V was shortened by 1 base and J by 9 bases, with 13 bases between the two germline ends. The germline V gene has CDR1 SGHVS and CDR2 FNYEAQ. This CDR3 comprises 15 residues.